Detailed here is one T cell receptor (beta chain). The data originate from a study of shared clonotypes between healthy human individuals. CD8 cells classed as naive were CD45RO-negative and positively selected for CCR7, excluding terminally differentiated effector memory CD45RA+ cells. The CDR3 spans 15 residues. In germline, CDR1 is MGHRA, CDR2 YSYEKL. The repertoire was sequenced with immunoSEQ multiplex PCR; TCRdb's copy has only in-frame clones and lacks some. Counted here are nearly 600,000 clones, roughly 95% occurring once; the ten biggest clones make up 0.11%. The receptor was isolated from a woman in her 30s in good health. This chain links TRBV4-1 with TRBJ2-5; 8 bases match TRBD1. The J call is doubtful: the DNA matches TRBJ2-7 better. Sequencing was performed on naive CD8+ T cells sorted from blood. CDR3 sequence (DNA): TGCGCCAGCAGCCAATCGTGGACAGGGCCCTACGAGCAGTACTTC. It specifies CASSQSWTGPYEQYF.